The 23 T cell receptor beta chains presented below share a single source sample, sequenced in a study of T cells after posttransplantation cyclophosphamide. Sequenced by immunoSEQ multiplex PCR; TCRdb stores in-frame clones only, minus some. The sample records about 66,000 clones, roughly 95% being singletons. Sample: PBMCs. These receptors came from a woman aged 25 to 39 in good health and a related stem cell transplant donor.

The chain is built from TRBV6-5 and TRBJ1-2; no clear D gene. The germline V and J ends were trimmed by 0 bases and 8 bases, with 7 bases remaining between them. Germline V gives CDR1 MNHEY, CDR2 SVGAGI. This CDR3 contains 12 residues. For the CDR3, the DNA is TGTGCCAGCAGTTACTCAGGGAACGGCTACACCTTC. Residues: CASSYSGNGYTF.

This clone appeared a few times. The CDR3 DNA follows: TGCGCCAGCAGCCAAGCCCCGAATTCACCCCTCCACTTT. Translated, it gives CASSQAPNSPLHF. The chain uses TRBV4-3 and TRBJ1-6, with D hard to call. Germline V gene data show CDR1 as LGHNA and CDR2 as YSLEER. Trimming removed 1 base from V and 7 bases from J, with 5 bases in between. The CDR3 is 13 residues long.

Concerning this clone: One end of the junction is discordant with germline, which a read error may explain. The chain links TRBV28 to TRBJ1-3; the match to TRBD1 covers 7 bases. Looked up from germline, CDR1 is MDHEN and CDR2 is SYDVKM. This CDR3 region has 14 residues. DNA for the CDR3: TGTGCCAGCAGTTTGAAGCAGGGGGGACCGGCAAACACCTTT. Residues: CASSLKQGGPANTF.

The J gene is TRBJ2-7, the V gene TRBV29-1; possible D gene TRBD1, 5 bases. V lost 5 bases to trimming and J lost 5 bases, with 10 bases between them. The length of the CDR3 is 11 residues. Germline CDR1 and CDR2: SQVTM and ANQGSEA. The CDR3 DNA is TGCAGCGTTAGGGGTCTGCACGAGCAGTACTTC. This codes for CSVRGLHEQYF.

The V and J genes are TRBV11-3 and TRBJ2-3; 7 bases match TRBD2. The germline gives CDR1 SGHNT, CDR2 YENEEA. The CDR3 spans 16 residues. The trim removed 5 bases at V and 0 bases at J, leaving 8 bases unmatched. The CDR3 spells CASSHPSGKSTDTQYF. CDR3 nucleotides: TGTGCCAGCAGCCACCCGAGCGGGAAAAGCACAGATACGCAGTATTTT.

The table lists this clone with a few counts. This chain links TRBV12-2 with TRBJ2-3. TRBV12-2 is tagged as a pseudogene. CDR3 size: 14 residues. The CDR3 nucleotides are TGTGCAAGTCGCTTAGCCCCACGCACAGATACGCAGTATTTT. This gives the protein CASRLAPRTDTQYF.

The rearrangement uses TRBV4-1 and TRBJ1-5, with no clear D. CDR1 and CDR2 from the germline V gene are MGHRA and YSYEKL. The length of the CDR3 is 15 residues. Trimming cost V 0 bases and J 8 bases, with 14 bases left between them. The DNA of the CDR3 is TGCGCCAGCAGCCAAGATATCCCATCAATGAAGCCCCAGCATTTT. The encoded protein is CASSQDIPSMKPQHF.

As DNA, the CDR3 is TGTGCCAGCAGTGAACAGGGGTACGCCTACGAGCAGTACTTC. Its translation is CASSEQGYAYEQYF. The gene calls are TRBV6-1 and TRBJ2-5, with D tentatively TRBD1 (6 bases). The assigned J gene may be wrong: the sequence end matches TRBJ2-7 better. Germline CDR1 is MNHNS and CDR2 is SASEGT. The CDR3 consists of 14 residues.

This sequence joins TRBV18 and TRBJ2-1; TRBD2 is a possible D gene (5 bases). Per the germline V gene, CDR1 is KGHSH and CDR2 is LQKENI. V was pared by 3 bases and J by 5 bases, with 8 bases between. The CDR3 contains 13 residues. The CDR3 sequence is CASSPNGDNEQFF. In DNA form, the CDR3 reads TGTGCCAGCTCACCGAACGGGGACAATGAGCAGTTCTTC.

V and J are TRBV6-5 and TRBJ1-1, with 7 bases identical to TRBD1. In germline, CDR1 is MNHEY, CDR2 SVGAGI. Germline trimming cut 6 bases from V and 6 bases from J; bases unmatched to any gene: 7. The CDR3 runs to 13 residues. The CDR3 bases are TGTGCCAGCAGCGTCACAGGGGCGCCTGAAGCTTTCTTT. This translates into CASSVTGAPEAFF.

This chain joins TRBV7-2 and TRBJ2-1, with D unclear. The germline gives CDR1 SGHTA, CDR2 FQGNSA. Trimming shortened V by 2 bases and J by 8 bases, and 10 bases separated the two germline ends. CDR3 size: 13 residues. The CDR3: CASSLLGIDEQFF. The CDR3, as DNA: TGTGCCAGCAGCTTATTGGGGATTGATGAGCAGTTCTTC.

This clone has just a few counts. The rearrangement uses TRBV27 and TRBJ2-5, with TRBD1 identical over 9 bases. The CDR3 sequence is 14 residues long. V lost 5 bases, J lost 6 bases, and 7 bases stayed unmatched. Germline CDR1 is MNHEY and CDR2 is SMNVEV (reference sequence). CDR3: CASSPLTGGQTQYF. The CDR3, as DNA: TGTGCCAGCAGTCCCCTGACAGGGGGACAGACCCAGTACTTC.

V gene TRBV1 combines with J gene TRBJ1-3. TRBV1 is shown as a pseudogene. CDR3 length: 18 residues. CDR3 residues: CTSSQGHSPGPSGNTIYF. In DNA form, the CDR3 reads TGCACCAGCAGCCAAGGCCACAGCCCCGGGCCCTCTGGAAACACCATATATTTT.

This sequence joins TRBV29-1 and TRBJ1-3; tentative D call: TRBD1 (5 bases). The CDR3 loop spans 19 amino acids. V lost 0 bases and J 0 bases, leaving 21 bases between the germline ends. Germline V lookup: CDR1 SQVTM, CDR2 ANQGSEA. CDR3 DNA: TGCAGCGTTGAAGATCGAGGGCAGGGCGTATCGGCCTCTGGAAACACCATATATTTT. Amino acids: CSVEDRGQGVSASGNTIYF.

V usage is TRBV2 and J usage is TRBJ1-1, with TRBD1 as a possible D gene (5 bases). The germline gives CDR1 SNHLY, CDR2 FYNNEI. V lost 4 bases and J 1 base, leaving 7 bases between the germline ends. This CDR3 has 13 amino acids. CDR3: CASSAGQNTEAFF. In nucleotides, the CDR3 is TGTGCCAGCAGTGCGGGGCAGAACACTGAAGCTTTCTTT.

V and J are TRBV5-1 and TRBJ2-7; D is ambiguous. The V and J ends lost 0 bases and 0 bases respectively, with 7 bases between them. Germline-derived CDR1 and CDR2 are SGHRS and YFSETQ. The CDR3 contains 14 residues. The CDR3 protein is CASSLGRVSYEQYF. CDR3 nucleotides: TGCGCCAGCAGCTTGGGCAGAGTCTCCTACGAGCAGTACTTC.

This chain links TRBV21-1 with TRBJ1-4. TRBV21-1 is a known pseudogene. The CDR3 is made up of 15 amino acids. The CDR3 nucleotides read TGTGCCAGCAGCGCATTTAGGAAAACTAATGAAAAACTGTTTTTT. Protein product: CASSAFRKTNEKLFF.

As DNA, the CDR3 is TGTGCCAGCAGCTCTAGTGGTTCCTACGAGCAGTACTTC. Its protein is CASSSSGSYEQYF. The chain is built from TRBV5-4 and TRBJ2-7, with D uncertain. V was pared by 3 bases and J by 1 base, with 8 bases between. From germline, CDR1 is SGHNT and CDR2 YYREEE (reference sequence). CDR3 size: 13 residues.

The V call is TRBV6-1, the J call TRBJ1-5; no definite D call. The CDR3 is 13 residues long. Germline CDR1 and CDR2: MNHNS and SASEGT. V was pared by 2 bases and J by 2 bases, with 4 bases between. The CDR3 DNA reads TGTGCCAGCAGTGAACCAGGCAATCAGCCCCAGCATTTT. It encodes CASSEPGNQPQHF.

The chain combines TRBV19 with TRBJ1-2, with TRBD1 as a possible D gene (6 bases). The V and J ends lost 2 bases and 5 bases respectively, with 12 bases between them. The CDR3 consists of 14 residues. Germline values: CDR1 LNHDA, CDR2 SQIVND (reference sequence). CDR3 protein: CASSIQGFGYGYTF. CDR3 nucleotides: TGTGCCAGTAGTATACAGGGGTTTGGATATGGCTACACCTTC.

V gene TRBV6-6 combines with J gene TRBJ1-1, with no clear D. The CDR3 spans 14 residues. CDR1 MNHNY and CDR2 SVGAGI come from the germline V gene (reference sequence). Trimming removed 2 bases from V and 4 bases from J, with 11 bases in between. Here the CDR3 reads CASSYPLEATEAFF. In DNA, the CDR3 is TGTGCCAGCAGTTACCCGCTAGAGGCCACTGAAGCTTTCTTT.

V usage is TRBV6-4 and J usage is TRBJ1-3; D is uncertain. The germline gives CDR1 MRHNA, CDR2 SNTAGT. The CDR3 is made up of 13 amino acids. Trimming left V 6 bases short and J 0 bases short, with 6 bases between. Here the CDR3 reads CASSRDSGNTIYF. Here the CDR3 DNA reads TGTGCCAGCAGCCGGGACTCTGGAAACACCATATATTTT.

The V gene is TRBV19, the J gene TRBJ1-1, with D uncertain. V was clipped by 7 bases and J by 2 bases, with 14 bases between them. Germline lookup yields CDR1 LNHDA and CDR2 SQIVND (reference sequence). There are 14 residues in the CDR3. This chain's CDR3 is CASIPNRVNTEAFF. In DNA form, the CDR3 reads TGTGCCAGTATCCCAAATAGGGTTAACACTGAAGCTTTCTTT.